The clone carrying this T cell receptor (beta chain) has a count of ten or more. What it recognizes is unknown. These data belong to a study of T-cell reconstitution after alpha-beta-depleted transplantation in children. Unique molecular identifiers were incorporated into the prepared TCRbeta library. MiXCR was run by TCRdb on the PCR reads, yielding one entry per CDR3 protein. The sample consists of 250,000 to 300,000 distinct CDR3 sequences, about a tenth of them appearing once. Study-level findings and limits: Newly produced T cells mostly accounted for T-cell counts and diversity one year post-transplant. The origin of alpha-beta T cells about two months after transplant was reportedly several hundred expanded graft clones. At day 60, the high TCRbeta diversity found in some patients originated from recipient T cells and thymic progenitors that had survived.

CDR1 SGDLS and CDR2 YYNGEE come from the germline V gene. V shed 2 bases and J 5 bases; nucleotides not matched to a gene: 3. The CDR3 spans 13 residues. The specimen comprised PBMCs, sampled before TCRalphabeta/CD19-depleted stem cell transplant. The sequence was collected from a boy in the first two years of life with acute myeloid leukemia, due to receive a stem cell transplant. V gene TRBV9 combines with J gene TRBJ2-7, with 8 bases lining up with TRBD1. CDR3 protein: CASSVDRDHEQYF. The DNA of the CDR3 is TGTGCCAGCAGCGTGGACAGGGACCACGAGCAGTACTTC.